These 26 T cell receptor beta chains were sequenced from one sample in a study of cytomegalovirus exposure and HLA in healthy donors. The PCR had 60 Vbeta and 13 Jbeta primers. Profiling relied on immunoSEQ multiplex PCR, and the TCRdb table lists in-frame clones only, not all of them. The data show roughly 120,000 clones, with around 80% seen just once and about 2% held by the top ten. Source material: PBMCs. The source is a man in his late teens or twenties in good health and CMV-seronegative.

In this sample, this clone turned up a few times. The chain joins TRBV10-3 to TRBJ2-2; 8 bases fit TRBD2. V lost 7 bases, J lost 3 bases, and 7 bases stayed unmatched. The CDR3 extends over 15 amino acids. Germline V lookup: CDR1 ENHRY, CDR2 SYGVKD. The CDR3 region is CAITAGRGYTGELFF. The CDR3 DNA reads as TGTGCCATCACCGCCGGGAGGGGATACACCGGGGAGCTGTTTTTT.

The CDR3 here is CASSDSRYGYTF. The CDR3 DNA reads as TGTGCCAGCAGTGACAGTAGGTATGGCTACACCTTC. The genes are TRBV28 and TRBJ1-2; possibly TRBD1 for D (5 bases). Germline V CDR1 and CDR2: MDHEN, SYDVKM. This CDR3 region has 12 residues. The V gene lost 5 bases and the J gene lost 5 bases, with 9 bases spanning the gap.

The V call is TRBV18, the J call TRBJ2-7; 10 positions agree with TRBD2. In germline, CDR1 is KGHSH, CDR2 LQKENI. The V gene end was trimmed by 5 bases and the J gene end by 3 bases; junction bases not matched to a gene: 7. The length of the CDR3 is 15 residues. The CDR3 nucleotides read TGTGCCAGCTCAGTGGGGACTAGCGAGTTCTACGAGCAGTACTTC. This sequence encodes CASSVGTSEFYEQYF.

This chain links TRBV4-3 with TRBJ1-6; D unresolved. The V end was cut by 0 bases, the J end by 0 bases, with 9 bases between. The CDR3 extends over 17 amino acids. Germline V lookup: CDR1 LGHNA, CDR2 YSLEER. This CDR3 is CASSQDYASSYNSPLHF. CDR3 nucleotides: TGCGCCAGCAGCCAAGATTACGCGAGCTCCTATAATTCACCCCTCCACTTT.

V usage is TRBV5-1 and J usage is TRBJ2-2; TRBD1 aligns across 10 bases. This CDR3 comprises 19 residues. V was clipped by 4 bases and J by 4 bases; unmatched bases: 16. Germline CDR1 SGHRS, CDR2 YFSETQ. The chain's CDR3 is CASSRLGQGPPYPTGELFF. The CDR3 coding sequence is TGCGCCAGCAGCCGCCTGGGACAGGGGCCACCTTACCCCACCGGGGAGCTGTTTTTT.

The chain recombines TRBV9 with TRBJ2-1; TRBD1 aligns across 11 bases. Looked up from germline, CDR1 is SGDLS and CDR2 is YYNGEE. With 3 bases clipped from V and 4 bases from J, the junction kept 27 bases outside the gene matches. This CDR3 spans 23 amino acids. This chain's CDR3 is CASSGSGQGALLFGNNDYNEQFF. The CDR3 DNA sequence: TGTGCCAGCAGCGGGTCAGGACAGGGGGCTCTTCTCTTTGGGAACAACGATTACAATGAGCAGTTCTTC.

This chain joins TRBV5-1 and TRBJ1-3; D might be TRBD1 (6 bases). This CDR3 has 16 residues. Germline V CDR1 and CDR2: SGHRS, YFSETQ. V was trimmed by 0 bases and J by 3 bases, leaving 13 bases between them. The DNA of the CDR3 is TGCGCCAGCAGCTTGGCCGGAACAGGGTATGGAAACACCATATATTTT. The encoded protein is CASSLAGTGYGNTIYF. The full variable domain, in which reference TRBV5-1 and TRBJ1-3 provide the parts outside the CDR3, is KAGVTQTPRYLIKTRGQQVTLSCSPISGHRSVSWYQQTPGQGLQFLFEYFSETQRNKGNFPGRFSGRQFSNSRSEMNVSTLELGDSALYLCASSLAGTGYGNTIYFGEGSWLTVV.

The chain has TRBV30 and TRBJ2-7; D might be TRBD2 (5 bases). Germline assignment: CDR1 GTSNPN and CDR2 SVGIG (reference sequence). The CDR3 extends over 15 amino acids. Trimming shortened V by 4 bases and J by 9 bases, and 25 bases separated the two germline ends. The CDR3: CAWKTGRVYSDVQYF. The CDR3 DNA reads TGTGCCTGGAAGACTGGGCGGGTTTACAGTGACGTGCAGTACTTC.

The chain uses TRBV7-2 and TRBJ2-1, with 9 nucleotides matching TRBD2. V dropped 1 base and J dropped 2; count of bases not matched to a gene: 3. CDR1 is SGHTA and CDR2 is FQGNSA in the germline V gene. The CDR3 sequence is 16 residues long. CDR3 sequence reads: CASSLGPSGTYNEQFF. Here the CDR3 DNA reads TGTGCCAGCAGCTTAGGTCCTAGCGGGACCTACAATGAGCAGTTCTTC.

J is TRBJ2-3 and V is TRBV18; 8 bases match TRBD1. Trimming removed 3 bases from V and 3 bases from J; junction bases left unmatched: 8. CDR3 length: 16 residues. The germline gives CDR1 KGHSH, CDR2 LQKENI. The CDR3 loop reads CASSPRQGKRTDTQYF. Written as DNA, the CDR3 is TGTGCCAGCTCACCTAGACAGGGGAAGAGGACAGATACGCAGTATTTT. Drawing the rest from reference TRBV18 and TRBJ2-3, the complete variable domain is NAGVMQNPRHLVRRRGQEARLRCSPMKGHSHVYWYRQLPEEGLKFMVYLQKENIIDESGMPKERFSAEFPKEGPSILRIQQVVRGDSAAYFCASSPRQGKRTDTQYFGPGTRLTVL.

The chain combines TRBV4-1 with TRBJ1-2; D is undetermined. There are 12 residues in the CDR3. V was shortened by 4 bases and J by 6 bases, with 9 bases between the two germline ends. Germline V gives CDR1 MGHRA, CDR2 YSYEKL. The CDR3 DNA follows: TGCGCCAGCAGCCCTCCGGGTGATGGCTACACCTTC. Its protein is CASSPPGDGYTF.

In its sample, this clone was seen once. The V and J genes are TRBV5-1 and TRBJ2-3, with 8 bases that match TRBD2. Per the germline V gene, CDR1 is SGHRS and CDR2 is YFSETQ. V trimming: 4 bases; J trimming: 2 bases; junction bases outside the gene matches: 3. There are 14 residues in the CDR3. The CDR3 loop reads CASSIAGSTDTQYF. The CDR3 DNA is TGCGCCAGCAGCATAGCGGGGTCCACAGATACGCAGTATTTT.

The chain recombines TRBV16 with TRBJ2-1, with TRBD2 matching over 15 bases. V was clipped by 4 bases and J by 8 bases; unmatched bases: 18. The germline V gene encodes CDR1 KGHSY and CDR2 FQNENV. This CDR3 comprises 20 residues. CDR3 sequence reads: CASSRQPGLGLAGGLDEQFF. CDR3 nucleotides: TGTGCCAGCAGCCGGCAGCCGGGGCTGGGACTAGCGGGAGGCCTGGATGAGCAGTTCTTC.

V gene TRBV2 combines with J gene TRBJ2-7; tentative D call: TRBD2 (6 bases). CDR3 length: 14 residues. The V gene lost 4 bases and the J gene lost 2 bases, with 12 bases spanning the gap. Per germline, CDR1 SNHLY and CDR2 FYNNEI. As DNA, the CDR3 is TGTGCCAGCAGTGCCGGGGGAGTCCCCTACGAGCAGTACGTC. Amino acid sequence: CASSAGGVPYEQYV.

The chain joins TRBV4-1 to TRBJ1-4, with D possibly matching TRBD1 (5 bases). V lost 2 bases to trimming and J lost 5 bases, with 24 bases between them. The CDR3 totals 19 residues. In germline, CDR1 is MGHRA, CDR2 YSYEKL. In nucleotides, the CDR3 is TGCGCCAGCAGCCAAAAGTCCCCCGCGGGGCGTGGGCCCAATGAAAAACTGTTTTTT. It specifies CASSQKSPAGRGPNEKLFF.

The V and J genes are TRBV6-5 and TRBJ1-5; weak D call: TRBD1 (5 bases). CDR1 is MNHEY and CDR2 is SVGAGI in the germline V gene. The CDR3 runs to 14 residues. The V gene lost 8 bases and the J gene lost 3 bases, with 14 bases spanning the gap. Here the CDR3 DNA reads TGTGCCAGCGGAGTACAGGCGAACAATCAGCCCCAGCATTTT. As protein: CASGVQANNQPQHF.

The V gene is TRBV10-1, the J gene TRBJ2-1; weak D call: TRBD1 (6 bases). The CDR3 sequence is 14 residues long. V gave up 5 bases and J gave up 2 bases, with 10 bases separating them. Per the germline V gene, CDR1 is WNHNN and CDR2 is SYGVQD (reference sequence). CDR3 in DNA: TGCGCCAGCAGTTCAGGGGTGGCCTACAATGAGCAGTTCTTC. Its translation is CASSSGVAYNEQFF.

The CDR3, as DNA: TGTGCCAGTCGCGAGGAGAGCACAGATACGCAGTATTTT. This encodes CASREESTDTQYF. The chain carries TRBV5-4 and TRBJ2-3; D gene unclear. The CDR3 has 13 residues. Germline assignment: CDR1 SGHNT and CDR2 YYREEE (reference sequence). V lost 8 bases to trimming and J lost 0 bases, with 10 bases between them.

The chain links TRBV14 to TRBJ2-2; no firm D call. Germline CDR1 SGHDN, CDR2 FVKESK. Trimming stripped 4 bases from V and 3 bases from J, with 15 bases between. CDR3 length equals 16 residues. CDR3 protein: CASSPLSSVDTGELFF. CDR3 in DNA: TGTGCCAGCAGCCCCCTGTCTTCGGTGGACACCGGGGAGCTGTTTTTT. Looking up the rest from reference TRBV14 and TRBJ2-2 gives the full variable domain: EAGVTQFPSHSVIEKGQTVTLRCDPISGHDNLYWYRRVMGKEIKFLLHFVKESKQDESGMPNNRFLAERTGGTYSTLKVQPAELEDSGVYFCASSPLSSVDTGELFFGEGSRLTVL.

As DNA, the CDR3 is TGTGCCTGGAGTGGGGGACTAGCGGAAGAGACCCAGTACTTC. This sequence encodes CAWSGGLAEETQYF. The genes are TRBV30 and TRBJ2-5; 11 bases are shared with TRBD2. This CDR3 comprises 14 residues. V lost 1 base and J lost 3; bases outside the gene matches: 1. CDR1 is GTSNPN, CDR2 SVGIG, per germline (reference sequence).

The chain recombines TRBV28 with TRBJ2-5, with 10 bases lining up with TRBD1. V dropped 5 bases and J dropped 5; count of bases not matched to a gene: 8. Germline CDR1 is MDHEN and CDR2 is SYDVKM. The CDR3 contains 15 residues. The CDR3 protein is CASSLRDRGRETQYF. The CDR3 DNA reads as TGTGCCAGCAGTCTCCGGGACAGGGGTCGGGAGACCCAGTACTTC.

The chain has TRBV4-1 and TRBJ2-2, with 9 bases aligning to TRBD1. The CDR3 loop spans 18 amino acids. The ends lost 4 bases at V and 5 bases at J; junction bases unmatched: 14. Germline V gene sequence: CDR1 MGHRA, CDR2 YSYEKL. The CDR3, as DNA: TGCGCCAGCAGCCTAATGGGCAAACAGGGGGCTAGGACCGGGGAGCTGTTTTTT. Translation gives CASSLMGKQGARTGELFF.

The V gene is TRBV11-2, the J gene TRBJ2-3, with 9 bases aligning to TRBD2. The V gene end was trimmed by 1 base and the J gene end by 2 bases; junction bases not matched to a gene: 7. The CDR3 is made up of 17 amino acids. Germline V gene sequence: CDR1 SGHAT, CDR2 FQNNGV. The CDR3 DNA reads TGTGCCAGCAGCTTAGTGGGCGGGAGGGCCGCCACAGATACGCAGTATTTT. Translated: CASSLVGGRAATDTQYF.

This chain connects TRBV5-1 to TRBJ2-3; 10 bases are a match to TRBD2. Germline V lookup: CDR1 SGHRS, CDR2 YFSETQ. CDR3 length equals 15 residues. Unmatched junction bases numbered 5, after V lost 5 bases and J lost 2 bases. CDR3: CASSSSGRDTDTQYF. The CDR3 nucleotides read TGCGCCAGCAGTTCTAGCGGGAGAGACACAGATACGCAGTATTTT.

This chain joins TRBV7-8 and TRBJ2-1; TRBD1 agrees at 8 bases. After removal of 5 bases from V and 4 bases from J, the junction contained 7 bases not matched to a gene. CDR3 length equals 15 residues. Germline V lookup: CDR1 SGHVS, CDR2 FQNEAQ. The CDR3 is CASSPSGQAYNEQFF. CDR3 sequence (DNA): TGTGCCAGCAGCCCCTCGGGACAGGCGTACAATGAGCAGTTCTTC. The full variable domain, completed using reference TRBV7-8 and TRBJ2-1, is GAGVSQSPRYKVAKRGQDVALRCDPISGHVSLFWYQQALGQGPEFLTYFQNEAQLDKSGLPSDRFFAERPEGSVSTLKIQRTQQEDSAVYLCASSPSGQAYNEQFFGPGTRLTVL.

This chain joins TRBV6-5 and TRBJ2-1; 8 nucleotides line up with TRBD2. V lost 4 bases and J lost 16; bases outside the gene matches: 9. The CDR3 runs to 12 residues. Looked up from germline, CDR1 is MNHEY and CDR2 is SVGAGI. CDR3 residues: CASSSPGTRTFF. CDR3 in DNA: TGTGCCAGCAGTTCTCCCGGGACTAGGACTTTCTTC.